This entry describes one T cell receptor beta chain. Its antigen is as yet unknown. The data originate from a study of vaccination and CD4 T cells after COVID-19. About the research overall: As their vaccination, participants received two doses of either BNT162b2 or mRNA-1273 vaccine. Post-vaccine sample collection happened at a median of approximately 77 days after dose two, ranging 14 to 241.

The sample's treatment: roughly nine-day PBMC culture with coronavirus spike peptide pools or control peptides (ViraFEST assay). Antigen-specific T cells were expanded with peptide pools by ViraFEST, and TCRs were then sequenced. With the Oncomine TCR Beta short-read assay, DNA from cultured CD4+ T cells was sequenced. TCRdb independently ran MiXCR on the PCR reads; one entry per CDR3 protein. The sample has more than 10,000 distinct CDR3 sequences; 73% are singletons. CDR1 and CDR2 (germline): MNHNS, SASEGT. The CDR3 contains 17 residues. V lost 6 bases to trimming and J lost 0 bases, with 21 bases between them.

The V call is TRBV6-1, the J call TRBJ2-7; D might be TRBD2 (6 bases). Source material: CD4+ T cells from blood, cultured in vitro. The sequence was obtained from a human donor who had recovered from COVID-19. The CDR3 DNA reads TGTGCCAGCAGGCCTAGCCTTGGGGTAGCGGTCTCCTACGAGCAGTACTTC. Translated, it gives CASRPSLGVAVSYEQYF.